This T cell receptor beta chain was identified in a study of T cells in Graves' hyperthyroidism and ophthalmopathy. General study results and limits: Among clonotypes expanded in thyroid above 0.001, most were also found in blood. The model foresaw ophthalmopathy a median roughly 6.6 months prior to onset.

Diagnoses used clinical symptoms, serum thyroxine and TRAb, thyroid ultrasound and orbital computed tomography. PBMCs were obtained from approximately 10 ml fresh peripheral blood. TCR beta CDR3 regions were amplified from RNA transcripts. A first-round RT-PCR of the TCR CDR3 used the HTBI primer set. TCRdb itself ran the multiplex PCR reads through MiXCR, one entry per CDR3 protein. This repertoire shows around 380,000 distinct CDR3 sequences, approximately 13% found once; its top ten account for around 21%. A remark on this clonotype: Its antigen is unknown.

The V and J ends lost 6 bases and 3 bases, in that order; junction bases with no gene match: 6. CDR3 length: 14 residues. Germline CDR1 MNHNS, CDR2 SASEGT. The receptor was isolated from a man aged 30 to 45 with Graves' hyperthyroidism that later progressed to Graves' ophthalmopathy. The sample comprised blood. This chain uses TRBV6-1 with TRBJ2-3; 7 nucleotides agree with TRBD2. The CDR3 protein is CASRGGVMTDTQYF. The CDR3 DNA follows: TGTGCCAGCAGGGGAGGGGTTATGACAGATACGCAGTATTTT.